This TCR beta chain appears in the sequencing data of a study of blood T cell repertoires in COVID-19. As for the study in general: The origin of the acute and convalescent COVID-19 samples was the United States, Italy and Spain. The analysed material was cDNA or gDNA that came from T cells, B-cell-depleted T cells, or PBMCs.

Authors' methods: Reference gene primer amplification in the assay estimated nucleated cell counts. The data were produced by immunoSEQ multiplex PCR, yet TCRdb's version contains in-frame clones alone and is incomplete. V and J calls and clone size are given by that table; D and trimming were obtained from the DNA. This table holds around 81,000 clones, around 90% found once. The V and J ends lost 0 bases and 0 bases respectively, with 9 bases between them. Per the germline V gene, CDR1 is SGHVS and CDR2 is FQNEAQ. This CDR3 spans 16 amino acids. This chain connects TRBV7-8 to TRBJ1-5; D perhaps matches TRBD1 (6 bases). The specimen sequenced was peripheral blood. This TCR was sampled from a woman older than 75 with acute or convalescent COVID-19. CDR3 sequence (DNA): TGTGCCAGCAGCTTAGCCGGGGGGCATAGCAATCAGCCCCAGCATTTT. Translation gives CASSLAGGHSNQPQHF.